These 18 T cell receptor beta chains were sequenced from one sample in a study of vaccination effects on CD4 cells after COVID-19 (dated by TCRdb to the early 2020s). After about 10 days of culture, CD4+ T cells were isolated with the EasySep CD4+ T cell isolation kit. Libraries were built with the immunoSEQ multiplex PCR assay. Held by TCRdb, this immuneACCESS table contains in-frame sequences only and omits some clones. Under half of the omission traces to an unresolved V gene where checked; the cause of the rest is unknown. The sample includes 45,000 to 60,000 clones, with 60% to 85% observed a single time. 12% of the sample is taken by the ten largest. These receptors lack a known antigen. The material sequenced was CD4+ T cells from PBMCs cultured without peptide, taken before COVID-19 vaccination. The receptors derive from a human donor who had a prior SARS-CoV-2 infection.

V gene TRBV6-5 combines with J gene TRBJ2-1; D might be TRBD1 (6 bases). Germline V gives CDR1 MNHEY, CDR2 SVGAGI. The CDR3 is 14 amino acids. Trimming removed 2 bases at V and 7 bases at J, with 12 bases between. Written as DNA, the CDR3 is TGTGCCAGCAGTTACCTTACAGGGAAGAATGAGCAGTTCTTC. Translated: CASSYLTGKNEQFF.

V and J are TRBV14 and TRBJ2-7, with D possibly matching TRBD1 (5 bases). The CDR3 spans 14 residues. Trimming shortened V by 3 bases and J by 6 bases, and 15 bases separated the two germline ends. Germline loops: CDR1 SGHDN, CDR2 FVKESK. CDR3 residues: CASSQAVRVFEQYF. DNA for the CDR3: TGTGCCAGCAGCCAGGCCGTCAGGGTATTCGAGCAGTACTTC.

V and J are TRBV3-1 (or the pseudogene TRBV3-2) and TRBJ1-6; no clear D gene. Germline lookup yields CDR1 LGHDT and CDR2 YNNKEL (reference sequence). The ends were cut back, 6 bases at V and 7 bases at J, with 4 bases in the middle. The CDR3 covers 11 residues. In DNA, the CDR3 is TGTGCCAGCAGTCAAAATTCACCCCTCCACTTT. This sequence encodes CASSQNSPLHF.

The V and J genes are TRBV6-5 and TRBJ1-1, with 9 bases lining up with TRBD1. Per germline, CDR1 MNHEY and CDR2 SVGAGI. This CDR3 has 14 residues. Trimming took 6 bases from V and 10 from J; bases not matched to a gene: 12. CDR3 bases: TGTGCCAGCAGACCGATCGGACAGGGGCGGAGAGCTTTCTTT. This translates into CASRPIGQGRRAFF.

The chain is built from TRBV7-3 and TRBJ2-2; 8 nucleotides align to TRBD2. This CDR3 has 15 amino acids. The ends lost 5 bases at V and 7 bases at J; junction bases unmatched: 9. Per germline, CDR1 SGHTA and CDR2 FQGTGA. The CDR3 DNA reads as TGTGCCAGCAGCCCAGGACTAGCTAGATACGGGGAGCTGTTTTTT. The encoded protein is CASSPGLARYGELFF.

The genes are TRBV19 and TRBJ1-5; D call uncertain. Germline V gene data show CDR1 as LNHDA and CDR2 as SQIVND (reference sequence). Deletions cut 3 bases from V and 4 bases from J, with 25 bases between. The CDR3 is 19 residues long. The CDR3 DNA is TGTGCCAGTAGTATGGACCTCGGGATGGCGAAGTGGGTGAATCAGCCCCAGCATTTT. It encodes CASSMDLGMAKWVNQPQHF.

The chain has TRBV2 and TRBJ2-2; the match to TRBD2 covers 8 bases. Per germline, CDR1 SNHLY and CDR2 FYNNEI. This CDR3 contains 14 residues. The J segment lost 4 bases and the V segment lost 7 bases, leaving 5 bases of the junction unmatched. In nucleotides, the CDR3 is TGTGCCAGCAAGCGGGGGCTTAGCACCGGGGAGCTGTTTTTT. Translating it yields CASKRGLSTGELFF.

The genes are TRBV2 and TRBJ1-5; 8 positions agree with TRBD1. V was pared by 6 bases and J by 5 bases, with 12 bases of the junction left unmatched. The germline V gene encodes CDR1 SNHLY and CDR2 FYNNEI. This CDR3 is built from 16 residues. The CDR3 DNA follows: TGTGCCAGCAGGAGAACCTGGACAGGGATTGATCAGCCCCAGCATTTT. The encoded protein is CASRRTWTGIDQPQHF.

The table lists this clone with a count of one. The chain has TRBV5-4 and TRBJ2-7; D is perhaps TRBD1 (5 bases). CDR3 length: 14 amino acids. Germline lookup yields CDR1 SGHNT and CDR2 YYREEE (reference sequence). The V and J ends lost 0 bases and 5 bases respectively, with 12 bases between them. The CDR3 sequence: CASSLVSQGNEQYF. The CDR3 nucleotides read TGTGCCAGCAGCTTGGTATCCCAGGGTAACGAGCAGTACTTC. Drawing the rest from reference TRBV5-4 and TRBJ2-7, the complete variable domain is ETGVTQSPTHLIKTRGQQVTLRCSSQSGHNTVSWYQQALGQGPQFIFQYYREEENGRGNFPPRFSGLQFPNYSSELNVNALELDDSALYLCASSLVSQGNEQYFGPGTRLTVT.

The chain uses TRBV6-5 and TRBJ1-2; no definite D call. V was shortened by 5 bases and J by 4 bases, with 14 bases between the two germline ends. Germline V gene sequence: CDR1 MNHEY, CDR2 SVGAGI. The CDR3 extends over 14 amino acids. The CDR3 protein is CASSPQSAVYGYTF. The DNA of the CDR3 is TGTGCCAGCAGTCCACAATCGGCAGTCTATGGCTACACCTTC.

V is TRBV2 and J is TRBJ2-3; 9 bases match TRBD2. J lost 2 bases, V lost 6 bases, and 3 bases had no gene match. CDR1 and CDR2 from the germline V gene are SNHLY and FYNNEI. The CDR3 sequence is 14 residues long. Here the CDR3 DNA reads TGTGCCAGCAGAGAGCGGGGGGTCACAGATACGCAGTATTTT. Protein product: CASRERGVTDTQYF.

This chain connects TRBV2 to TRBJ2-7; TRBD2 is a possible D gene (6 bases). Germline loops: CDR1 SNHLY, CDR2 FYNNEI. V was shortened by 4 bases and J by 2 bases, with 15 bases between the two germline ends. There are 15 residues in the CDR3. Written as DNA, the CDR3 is TGTGCCAGCAGTGCGACTCGCGGGGCCCCCTACGAGCAGTACTTC. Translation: CASSATRGAPYEQYF. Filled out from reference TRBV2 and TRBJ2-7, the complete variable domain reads EPEVTQTPSHQVTQMGQEVILRCVPISNHLYFYWYRQILGQKVEFLVSFYNNEISEKSEIFDDQFSVERPDGSNFTLKIRSTKLEDSAMYFCASSATRGAPYEQYFGPGTRLTVT.

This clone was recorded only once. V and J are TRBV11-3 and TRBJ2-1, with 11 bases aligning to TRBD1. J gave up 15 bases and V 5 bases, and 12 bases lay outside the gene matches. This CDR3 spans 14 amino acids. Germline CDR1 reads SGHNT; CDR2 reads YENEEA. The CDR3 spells CASSRDRGDGSSFF. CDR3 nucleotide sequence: TGTGCCAGCAGCCGGGACAGGGGGGATGGTAGTTCGTTCTTC. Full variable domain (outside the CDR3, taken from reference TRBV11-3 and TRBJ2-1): EAGVVQSPRYKIIEKKQPVAFWCNPISGHNTLYWYLQNLGQGPELLIRYENEEAVDDSQLPKDRFSAERLKGVDSTLKIQPAELGDSAVYLCASSRDRGDGSSFFGPGTRLTVL.

DNA for the CDR3: TGTGCCACCAGCGTTTCTAGCGGTGAGCAGTTCTTC. It encodes CATSVSSGEQFF. The V call is TRBV15, the J call TRBJ2-1, with TRBD2 matching 7 bases. This CDR3 contains 12 residues. Germline V CDR1 and CDR2: LNHNV, YYDKDF (reference sequence). After removal of 5 bases from V and 9 bases from J, the junction contained 4 bases not matched to a gene. Complete variable domain (other parts from reference TRBV15 and TRBJ2-1): DAMVIQNPRYQVTQFGKPVTLSCSQTLNHNVMYWYQQKSSQAPKLLFHYYDKDFNNEADTPDNFQSRRPNTSFCFLDIRSPGLGDTAMYLCATSVSSGEQFFGPGTRLTVL.

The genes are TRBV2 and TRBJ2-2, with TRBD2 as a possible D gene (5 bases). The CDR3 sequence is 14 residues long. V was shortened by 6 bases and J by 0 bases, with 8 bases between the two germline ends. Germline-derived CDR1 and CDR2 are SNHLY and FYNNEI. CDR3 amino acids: CASRTTSNTGELFF. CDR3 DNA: TGTGCCAGCAGGACTACTTCGAACACCGGGGAGCTGTTTTTT. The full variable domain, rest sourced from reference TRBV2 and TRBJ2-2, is EPEVTQTPSHQVTQMGQEVILRCVPISNHLYFYWYRQILGQKVEFLVSFYNNEISEKSEIFDDQFSVERPDGSNFTLKIRSTKLEDSAMYFCASRTTSNTGELFFGEGSRLTVL.

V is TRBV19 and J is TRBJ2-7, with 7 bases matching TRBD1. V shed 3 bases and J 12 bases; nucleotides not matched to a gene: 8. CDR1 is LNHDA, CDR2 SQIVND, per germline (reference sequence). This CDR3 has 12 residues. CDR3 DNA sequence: TGTGCCAGTAGTATCAGGACAGGTCATGTGTACTTC. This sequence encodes CASSIRTGHVYF.

The CDR3 is CASRDRGAFF. CDR3 nucleotide sequence: TGCGCCAGCAGGGACAGGGGAGCTTTCTTT. The chain employs TRBV10-1 and TRBJ1-1; 9 bases agree with TRBD1. V shed 6 bases and J 10 bases; nucleotides not matched to a gene: 0. Germline CDR1 WNHNN, CDR2 SYGVQD (reference sequence). The CDR3 is 10 residues long.

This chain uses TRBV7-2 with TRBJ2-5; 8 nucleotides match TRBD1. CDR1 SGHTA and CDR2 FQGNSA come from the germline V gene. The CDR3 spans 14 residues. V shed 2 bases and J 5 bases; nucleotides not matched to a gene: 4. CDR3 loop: CASSLRQGPETQYF. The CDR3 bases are TGTGCCAGCAGCTTAAGACAGGGGCCGGAGACCCAGTACTTC.